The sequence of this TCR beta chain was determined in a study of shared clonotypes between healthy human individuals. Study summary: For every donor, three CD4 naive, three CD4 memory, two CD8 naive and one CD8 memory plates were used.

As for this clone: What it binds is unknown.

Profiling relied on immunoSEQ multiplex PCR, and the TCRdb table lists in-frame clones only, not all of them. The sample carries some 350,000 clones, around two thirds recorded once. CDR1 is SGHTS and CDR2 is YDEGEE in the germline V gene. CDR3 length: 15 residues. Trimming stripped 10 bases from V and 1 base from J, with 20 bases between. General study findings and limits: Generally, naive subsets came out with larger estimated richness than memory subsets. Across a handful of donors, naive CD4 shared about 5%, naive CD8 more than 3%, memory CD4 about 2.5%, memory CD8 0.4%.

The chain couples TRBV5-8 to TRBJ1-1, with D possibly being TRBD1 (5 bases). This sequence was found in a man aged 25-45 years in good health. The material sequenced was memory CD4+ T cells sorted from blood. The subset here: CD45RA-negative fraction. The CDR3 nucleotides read TGTGCCGGGCTGTTCCTGGGACGGCAGAACACTGAAGCTTTCTTT. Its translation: CAGLFLGRQNTEAFF.